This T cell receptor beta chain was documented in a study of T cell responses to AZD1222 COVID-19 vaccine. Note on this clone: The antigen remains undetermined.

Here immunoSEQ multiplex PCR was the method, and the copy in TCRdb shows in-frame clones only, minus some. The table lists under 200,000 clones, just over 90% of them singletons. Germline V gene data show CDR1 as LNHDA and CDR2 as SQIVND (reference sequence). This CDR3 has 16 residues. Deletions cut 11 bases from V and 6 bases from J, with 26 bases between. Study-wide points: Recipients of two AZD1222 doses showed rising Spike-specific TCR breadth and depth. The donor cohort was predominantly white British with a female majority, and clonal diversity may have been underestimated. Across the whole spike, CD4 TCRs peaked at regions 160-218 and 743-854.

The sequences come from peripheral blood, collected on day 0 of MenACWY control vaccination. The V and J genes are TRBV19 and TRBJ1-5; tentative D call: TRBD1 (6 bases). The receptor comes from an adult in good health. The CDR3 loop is CACRGGLDRPGQPQHF. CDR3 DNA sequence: TGTGCCTGCAGGGGTGGCCTAGATAGGCCGGGTCAGCCCCAGCATTTT.